This T cell receptor (beta chain) is drawn from a study of control samples from healthy donors and cancer patients. V shed 2 bases and J shed 0 bases, with 12 bases lying between them. CDR3 length equals 16 residues. Germline values: CDR1 SGHTA, CDR2 FQGNSA. Clones were sequenced by immunoSEQ multiplex PCR, and TCRdb holds only the in-frame ones, with some missing. The sample has about 92,000 clones, around 82% seen once. The origin of this receptor is a woman aged 55-70 years in good health. This chain joins TRBV7-2 and TRBJ2-3; weak D call: TRBD1 (5 bases). The sample taken for sequencing was blood. The CDR3 DNA is TGTGCCAGCAGCTTAAGGGGAACCCTTAGCACAGATACGCAGTATTTT. It encodes CASSLRGTLSTDTQYF.